The present T cell receptor (beta chain) was sequenced within a study of shared clonotypes between healthy human individuals. Whole-study context: There were three CD4 naive, three CD4 memory, two CD8 naive and one CD8 memory plates per donor.

This table comes from immunoSEQ multiplex PCR, and its TCRdb copy is limited to in-frame clones, with some not included. Of millions of clones detected, roughly 91% appear once; the ten largest clones hold about 1.8%. Terminally differentiated effector memory CD45RA+ cells were excluded from the naive CD8 cells, which were CD45RO-negative and positively selected for CCR7. Source material: naive CD8+ T cells from PBMCs. This TCR derives from a man between 18 and 35 years old in good health. Some clones in this sample may be carry-over from other donors' samples.

The CDR3: CASSEARETQETQYF. The CDR3 nucleotides read TGTGCCAGCAGTGAAGCGAGGGAAACTCAAGAGACCCAGTACTTC. The V call is TRBV6-1, the J call TRBJ2-5, with a weak D call TRBD2 (5 bases). Germline loops: CDR1 MNHNS, CDR2 SASEGT. The CDR3 consists of 15 residues. Trimming took 0 bases from V and 2 from J, leaving 10 bases between them.